The 32 T cell receptor beta chains below were found in one sample sequenced in a study of beta chain features in type 1 diabetes. The isolated RNA, all of it, was reverse transcribed, so expressed TCRB transcripts were what got sequenced. The table came from immunoSEQ multiplex PCR; TCRdb's copy has only in-frame clones and leaves some out. There are fewer than 650,000 clones in the sample; around 15% occur only once, and approximately 0.087% lies in the top ten. The sample was naive CD4+ T cells from blood. The receptors come from a man younger than 35 in good health.

Of note for this clone: Additional DNA sequences in this sample encode the identical CDR3. V and J are TRBV18 and TRBJ1-5; TRBD1 is a possible D gene (6 bases). This CDR3 is built from 14 residues. Per the germline V gene, CDR1 is KGHSH and CDR2 is LQKENI. V was cut by 3 bases and J by 4 bases, with 10 bases left in between. The CDR3 reads CASSPGQGNQPQHF. CDR3 sequence (DNA): TGTGCCAGCTCACCCGGGCAGGGGAATCAGCCCCAGCATTTT. The full variable domain, completed using reference TRBV18 and TRBJ1-5, is NAGVMQNPRHLVRRRGQEARLRCSPMKGHSHVYWYRQLPEEGLKFMVYLQKENIIDESGMPKERFSAEFPKEGPSILRIQQVVRGDSAAYFCASSPGQGNQPQHFGDGTRLSIL.

The chain employs TRBV9 and TRBJ2-2; TRBD2 might be the D (6 bases). The V end was cut by 4 bases, the J end by 6 bases, with 19 bases between. The CDR3 sequence is 16 residues long. The germline gives CDR1 SGDLS, CDR2 YYNGEE. CDR3 region: CASSLRTGGGPGELFF. DNA for the CDR3: TGTGCCAGCAGCCTAAGAACAGGTGGAGGGCCCGGGGAGCTGTTTTTT.

This clone has only a few counts. The V call is TRBV5-4, the J call TRBJ2-7; possible D gene TRBD1, 6 bases. Per germline, CDR1 SGHNT and CDR2 YYREEE (reference sequence). CDR3 length equals 15 residues. Trimming removed 1 base from V and 0 bases from J, with 11 bases in between. The CDR3 loop is CASSLQGTSSYEQYF. The CDR3, as DNA: TGTGCCAGCAGCTTGCAGGGGACGAGCTCCTACGAGCAGTACTTC.

The V and J genes are TRBV18 and TRBJ1-6; D unclear. Trimming took off 2 bases at V and 8 bases at J, with 7 bases between the two ends. Germline values: CDR1 KGHSH, CDR2 LQKENI. This CDR3 has 13 amino acids. CDR3 in amino acids: CASSPGRDSPLHF. DNA for the CDR3: TGTGCCAGCTCACCAGGGAGAGATTCACCCCTCCACTTT.

About this clone itself: Other DNA variants within this sample encode the same CDR3. The chain combines TRBV30 with TRBJ2-7; no clear D. V lost 4 bases and J lost 0, with 4 bases in between. The CDR3 contains 11 residues. Germline V CDR1 and CDR2: GTSNPN, SVGIG (reference sequence). The CDR3 spells CAWTSSYEQYF. The CDR3 bases are TGTGCCTGGACCAGCTCCTACGAGCAGTACTTC.

The rearrangement uses TRBV7-3 and TRBJ1-2, with D possibly being TRBD1 (6 bases). Germline V gene lookup returns CDR1 SGHTA and CDR2 FQGTGA. V was cut by 7 bases and J by 11 bases, with 20 bases left in between. CDR3 length: 13 residues. The CDR3, as DNA: TGTGCCAGCACTTCCTATGAGGGGGAGAGGTACACCTTC. Protein: CASTSYEGERYTF.

CDR3 residues: CASSIGDRGSRSEQFF. Written as DNA, the CDR3 is TGTGCCAGTAGTATCGGGGACAGGGGCTCCAGGTCTGAGCAGTTCTTC. This rearrangement joins TRBV19 to TRBJ2-1; 10 nucleotides agree with TRBD1. The CDR3 totals 16 residues. Trimming cost V 3 bases and J 9 bases; bases outside gene matches: 11. Germline values: CDR1 LNHDA, CDR2 SQIVND (reference sequence). The entire variable domain, with the rest obtained from reference TRBV19 and TRBJ2-1, is as follows: DGGITQSPKYLFRKEGQNVTLSCEQNLNHDAMYWYRQDPGQGLRLIYYSQIVNDFQKGDIAEGYSVSREKKESFPLTVTSAQKNPTAFYLCASSIGDRGSRSEQFFGPGTRLTVL.

Only a few counts were recorded for this clone. Distinct nucleotide sequences in the sample also encode this CDR3. CDR3 protein: CASSLAGTQYF. In DNA, the CDR3 is TGTGCCAGCAGCCTCGCCGGGACCCAGTACTTC. The chain employs TRBV7-9 and TRBJ2-5; no clear D gene. V gave up 5 bases and J gave up 7 bases, with 8 bases separating them. The CDR3 has 11 residues. Germline V gene lookup returns CDR1 SEHNR and CDR2 FQNEAQ (reference sequence).

The J gene is TRBJ1-1, the V gene TRBV7-9; D might be TRBD1 (6 bases). Per germline, CDR1 SEHNR and CDR2 FQNEAQ (reference sequence). V was clipped by 3 bases and J by 1 base, with 9 bases between them. The CDR3 loop spans 14 amino acids. The CDR3 region is CASSFGQKNTEAFF. The CDR3 coding sequence is TGTGCCAGCAGCTTCGGACAGAAGAACACTGAAGCTTTCTTT.

J is TRBJ2-2 and V is TRBV23-1; 13 bases agree with TRBD2. TRBV23-1 is filed as an ORF, its function uncertain. The CDR3 loop spans 18 amino acids. J was trimmed by 2 bases and V by 4 bases; bases with no gene match: 7. CDR3 bases: TGCGCCAGCAGTCCCTGGACTAGCGGGAGTGGTAACACCGGGGAGCTGTTTTTT. This gives the protein CASSPWTSGSGNTGELFF.

The J gene is TRBJ2-3, the V gene TRBV5-1; TRBD2 might be the D (6 bases). Germline V CDR1 and CDR2: SGHRS, YFSETQ. V was cut by 0 bases and J by 1 base, with 21 bases left in between. This CDR3 region has 19 residues. The CDR3 nucleotides are TGCGCCAGCAGCTTGGCTGGCGGATCTCTGGACTACCGCACAGATACGCAGTATTTT. Amino acid sequence: CASSLAGGSLDYRTDTQYF.

The sample holds a few counts of this clone. The rearrangement links TRBV29-1 to TRBJ1-1, with 9 bases matching TRBD1. The V gene's germline CDR1 is SQVTM and CDR2 ANQGSEA. CDR3 length equals 13 residues. Germline trimming cut 5 bases from V and 5 bases from J; bases unmatched to any gene: 6. Here the CDR3 DNA reads TGCAGCGTTCAACAGGGGGCGCGGACTGAAGCTTTCTTT. Its protein is CSVQQGARTEAFF.

The chain recombines TRBV7-2 with TRBJ2-2; D is ambiguous. The CDR3 runs to 14 residues. Trimming shortened V by 0 bases and J by 5 bases, and 7 bases separated the two germline ends. Germline assignment: CDR1 SGHTA and CDR2 FQGNSA. DNA of the CDR3: TGTGCCAGCAGCTTAGCCCTTGGGACCGGGGAGCTGTTTTTT. It yields the protein CASSLALGTGELFF. Looking up the rest from reference TRBV7-2 and TRBJ2-2 gives the full variable domain: GAGVSQSPSNKVTEKGKDVELRCDPISGHTALYWYRQSLGQGLEFLIYFQGNSAPDKSGLPSDRFSAERTGGSVSTLTIQRTQQEDSAVYLCASSLALGTGELFFGEGSRLTVL.

This clone appeared a single time. The CDR3 nucleotides read TGTGCCAGCAGCGTAGAATCTAGAGCTAACTATGGCTACACCTTC. Translation: CASSVESRANYGYTF. J is TRBJ1-2 and V is TRBV9; D is unresolved. CDR1 and CDR2 from the germline V gene are SGDLS and YYNGEE. Trimming stripped 0 bases from V and 0 bases from J, with 9 bases between. The CDR3 runs 15 residues.

The gene calls are TRBV7-3 and TRBJ2-5, with 7 bases identical to TRBD1. This CDR3 comprises 16 residues. After removal of 5 bases from V and 5 bases from J, the junction contained 14 bases not matched to a gene. CDR1 is SGHTA, CDR2 FQGTGA, per germline. As DNA, the CDR3 is TGTGCCAGCAGCCCATCGGGCAGGGGGAGTTCGGAGACCCAGTACTTC. It codes for CASSPSGRGSSETQYF. The variable domain in full, with the rest retrieved from reference TRBV7-3 and TRBJ2-5, is GAGVSQTPSNKVTEKGKYVELRCDPISGHTALYWYRQSLGQGPEFLIYFQGTGAADDSGLPNDRFFAVRPEGSVSTLKIQRTERGDSAVYLCASSPSGRGSSETQYFGPGTRLLVL.

This clone appeared a few times. The chain carries TRBV9 and TRBJ1-6; D remains unclear. CDR3 length: 13 amino acids. Germline loops: CDR1 SGDLS, CDR2 YYNGEE. V lost 0 bases and J lost 7, with 5 bases in between. The CDR3 DNA reads as TGTGCCAGCAGCGTAGAAGGCAATTCACCCCTCCACTTT. Amino acids: CASSVEGNSPLHF.

Only a few counts were recorded for this clone. The chain uses TRBV18 and TRBJ2-4; D may be TRBD1 (5 bases). There are 16 residues in the CDR3. From germline, CDR1 is KGHSH and CDR2 LQKENI. V was shortened by 1 base and J by 8 bases, with 18 bases between the two germline ends. CDR3 sequence (DNA): TGTGCCAGCTCACCACTGGGGCAGGTTCTTGCGGACATTCAGTACTTC. It specifies CASSPLGQVLADIQYF.

The chain combines TRBV25-1 with TRBJ2-1; 8 bases align to TRBD1. Germline-derived CDR1 and CDR2 are MGHDK and SYGVNS. The CDR3 runs 15 residues. Trimming cost V 1 base and J 7 bases; bases outside gene matches: 6. CDR3 loop: CASSESLTGGNEQFF. The CDR3 DNA reads as TGTGCCAGCAGTGAATCGCTTACAGGGGGGAATGAGCAGTTCTTC.

The genes are TRBV5-4 and TRBJ2-7; 7 bases map to TRBD1. V lost 3 bases, J lost 1 base, and 7 bases stayed unmatched. Germline assignment: CDR1 SGHNT and CDR2 YYREEE (reference sequence). The CDR3 is 15 amino acids. DNA of the CDR3: TGTGCCAGCAGCTGGGACAGTATCAGATCCTACGAGCAGTACTTC. Encoded protein: CASSWDSIRSYEQYF.

This clone has a handful of counts. V usage is TRBV7-9 and J usage is TRBJ2-3, with 8 bases aligning to TRBD1. The CDR3 is made up of 18 amino acids. From germline, CDR1 is SEHNR and CDR2 FQNEAQ (reference sequence). J lost 2 bases, V lost 5 bases, and 15 bases had no gene match. The CDR3 sequence is CASSLSLRRGRPTDTQYF. CDR3 bases: TGTGCCAGCAGCCTCAGCCTCCGCAGGGGGCGGCCCACAGATACGCAGTATTTT. The variable domain in full, with the rest retrieved from reference TRBV7-9 and TRBJ2-3, is DTGVSQNPRHKITKRGQNVTFRCDPISEHNRLYWYRQTLGQGPEFLTYFQNEAQLEKSRLLSDRFSAERPKGSFSTLEIQRTEQGDSAMYLCASSLSLRRGRPTDTQYFGPGTRLTVL.

This clone appeared a few times. V gene TRBV2 combines with J gene TRBJ1-1, with TRBD1 as a possible D gene (6 bases). This CDR3 has 14 amino acids. With 7 bases removed from V and 0 bases from J, the gap between germline ends came to 12 bases. CDR1 SNHLY and CDR2 FYNNEI come from the germline V gene. The CDR3 loop reads CASINTGLNTEAFF. Written as DNA, the CDR3 is TGTGCCAGCATTAACACAGGGTTGAACACTGAAGCTTTCTTT. Together with reference TRBV2 and TRBJ1-1, the CDR3 gives the full variable domain: EPEVTQTPSHQVTQMGQEVILRCVPISNHLYFYWYRQILGQKVEFLVSFYNNEISEKSEIFDDQFSVERPDGSNFTLKIRSTKLEDSAMYFCASINTGLNTEAFFGQGTRLTVV.

This clone was seen only a few times. The chain combines TRBV30 with TRBJ2-1, with D perhaps TRBD2 (5 bases). The ends were cut back, 2 bases at V and 5 bases at J, with 10 bases in the middle. The germline V gene has CDR1 GTSNPN and CDR2 SVGIG (reference sequence). This CDR3 region has 13 residues. The CDR3 reads CAWSRGIHNEQFF. The CDR3 region has the DNA TGTGCCTGGAGTAGAGGGATCCACAATGAGCAGTTCTTC.

The chain has TRBV5-1 and TRBJ1-2; D gene uncertain. The V and J ends lost 1 base and 4 bases respectively, with 11 bases between them. In germline, CDR1 is SGHRS, CDR2 YFSETQ. The CDR3 is made up of 14 amino acids. CDR3 in amino acids: CASSLNTGSYGYTF. The CDR3 DNA follows: TGCGCCAGCAGCTTGAACACGGGTTCCTATGGCTACACCTTC.

In this sample, this clone turned up a few times. This rearrangement joins TRBV19 to TRBJ2-7; possibly TRBD1 or TRBD2 for D (6 bases each). Trimming shortened V by 9 bases and J by 0 bases, and 12 bases separated the two germline ends. Germline loops: CDR1 LNHDA, CDR2 SQIVND (reference sequence). The CDR3 covers 13 residues. The CDR3 loop reads CASGGGYSYEQYF. The CDR3 DNA sequence: TGTGCCAGCGGAGGGGGGTACTCCTACGAGCAGTACTTC.

J is TRBJ2-2 and V is TRBV18; 7 bases fit TRBD1. The J segment lost 0 bases and the V segment lost 4 bases, leaving 5 bases of the junction unmatched. Germline values: CDR1 KGHSH, CDR2 LQKENI. CDR3 size: 16 residues. CDR3 loop: CASSLLGQTNTGELFF. CDR3 DNA: TGTGCCAGCTCACTCCTGGGACAGACGAACACCGGGGAGCTGTTTTTT.

This chain connects TRBV28 to TRBJ1-3; 7 nucleotides line up with TRBD1. Trimming cost V 1 base and J 4 bases; bases outside gene matches: 7. The germline gives CDR1 MDHEN, CDR2 SYDVKM. This CDR3 region has 16 residues. The CDR3 DNA is TGTGCCAGCAGTTTATTCCTCCGACAGGGAGGAAACACCATATATTTT. It yields the protein CASSLFLRQGGNTIYF.

This clone was recorded a few times. The chain carries TRBV28 and TRBJ1-4, with D possibly being TRBD1 (5 bases). Germline CDR1 MDHEN, CDR2 SYDVKM. CDR3 length equals 13 residues. The germline V and J ends were trimmed by 6 bases and 8 bases, with 13 bases remaining between them. CDR3 coding DNA: TGTGCCAGCAGCCCCTTCGGGGGGGAAAAACTGTTTTTT. Translated, it gives CASSPFGGEKLFF.

The chain carries TRBV30 and TRBJ2-1; perhaps TRBD2 as D (7 bases). The ends were cut back, 1 base at V and 9 bases at J, with 16 bases in the middle. Germline lookup yields CDR1 GTSNPN and CDR2 SVGIG (reference sequence). There are 14 residues in the CDR3. CDR3 bases: TGTGCCTGGAGTGGGGGGGGCGCTTTGGGTGAGCAGTTCTTC. Amino acid sequence: CAWSGGGALGEQFF.

This clone showed up just a few times. Other nucleotide sequences from this sample produce the same CDR3. The chain recombines TRBV4-3 with TRBJ1-1, with D unresolved. V was cut by 1 base and J by 0 bases, with 6 bases left in between. The V gene's germline CDR1 is LGHNA and CDR2 YSLEER. This CDR3 has 14 residues. CDR3 sequence: CASSQGPMNTEAFF. In nucleotides, the CDR3 is TGCGCCAGCAGCCAAGGACCAATGAACACTGAAGCTTTCTTT.

The rearrangement joins TRBV12-5 to TRBJ1-2; D uncertain. In germline, CDR1 is LGHNT, CDR2 FRNRAP. V lost 0 bases, J lost 6 bases, and 20 bases lay in between. The CDR3 covers 17 residues. CDR3 amino acids: CASGLVGGPTGSDGYTF. The CDR3 DNA is TGTGCTAGTGGTTTGGTTGGAGGGCCCACGGGGAGTGATGGCTACACCTTC. The full variable domain, with the rest looked up from reference TRBV12-5 and TRBJ1-2, is DARVTQTPRHKVTEMGQEVTMRCQPILGHNTVFWYRQTMMQGLELLAYFRNRAPLDDSGMPKDRFSAEMPDATLATLKIQPSEPRDSAVYFCASGLVGGPTGSDGYTFGSGTRLTVV.

The J gene is TRBJ2-3, the V gene TRBV11-2; TRBD1 agrees at 9 bases. The ends lost 6 bases at V and 2 bases at J; junction bases unmatched: 6. Germline loops: CDR1 SGHAT, CDR2 FQNNGV. The CDR3 runs 15 residues. In DNA form, the CDR3 reads TGTGCCAGCAGGCAGGGGGACAGGGACACAGATACGCAGTATTTT. This sequence encodes CASRQGDRDTDTQYF. Variable domain in full (rest from reference TRBV11-2 and TRBJ2-3): EAGVAQSPRYKIIEKRQSVAFWCNPISGHATLYWYQQILGQGPKLLIQFQNNGVVDDSQLPKDRFSAERLKGVDSTLKIQPAKLEDSAVYLCASRQGDRDTDTQYFGPGTRLTVL.

V gene TRBV6-1 combines with J gene TRBJ2-7; TRBD1 aligns across 7 bases. Germline CDR1 reads MNHNS; CDR2 reads SASEGT. The CDR3 is 14 residues long. The junction had 5 bases not matched to a gene; V was cut back by 4 bases and J by 2 bases. The CDR3 region has the DNA TGTGCCAGCAGTGCCGGGACAGCGACCTACGAGCAGTACTTC. Translated: CASSAGTATYEQYF.